Here is one T cell receptor beta chain with its context. The CDR3 covers 18 residues. Unmatched junction bases numbered 12, after V lost 4 bases and J lost 5 bases. Germline-derived CDR1 and CDR2 are LNHDA and SQIVND (reference sequence). The sample belongs to a study of blood T cell repertoires in COVID-19. As for the study in general: Acute-phase and convalescent COVID-19 samples originated in the United States, Italy and Spain. In each case, the material was cDNA or gDNA derived from T cells, B-cell-depleted T cells, or PBMCs.

Authors' methods: Amplified reference gene primers provided the basis for estimating nucleated cell counts. Assay used: immunoSEQ multiplex PCR; TCRdb lists only in-frame clones, some missing. V and J calls plus clone size are reproduced from that table; the DNA served to infer D and trimming. Here the sample spans 15,000 to 20,000 clones, more than 70% being singletons. The TCR was taken from a human donor in a cohort sampled during active COVID-19. The chain recombines TRBV19 with TRBJ2-3; 13 nucleotides agree with TRBD2. Sequencing input: peripheral blood. CDR3 DNA sequence: TGTGCCAGTAGTAGGGGATTACTAGCGGGGGGGCATGGAGATACGCAGTATTTT. This translates into CASSRGLLAGGHGDTQYF.